This T cell receptor beta chain is drawn from a study of T cell responses to AZD1222 COVID-19 vaccine. Study observations and caveats: Two AZD1222 administrations were followed by greater Spike-specific TCR breadth and depth. The donors showed a predominance of white British ancestry and of females, with possible underestimation of clonal diversity.

In germline, CDR1 is MNHEY, CDR2 SVGAGI. This CDR3 contains 14 residues. With 6 bases removed from V and 3 bases from J, the gap between germline ends came to 15 bases. As concerns this clone: Its antigen is undetermined.

Method: immunoSEQ multiplex PCR; TCRdb's copy keeps in-frame clones and lacks some. Of 100,000 to 150,000 clones in the sample, approximately 91% were seen once. The sequencing used peripheral blood, collected on day 0 of AZD1222 vaccination. The clonotype was recovered from an adult in good health. The chain combines TRBV6-5 with TRBJ2-7; D perhaps matches TRBD1 (5 bases). CDR3 residues: CASRTPLQVYEQYF. CDR3 bases: TGTGCCAGCAGGACCCCCCTACAGGTCTACGAGCAGTACTTC.